This record covers a single T cell receptor beta chain. Its binding antigen is unknown. The data were taken from a study of monozygotic twins with inflammatory bowel disease (dated by TCRdb to about 2019). Study-level background: The complete study included 28 monozygotic twin pairs: 19 IBD-discordant Danish pairs and nine German pairs, of which four were IBD-concordant and five were IBD-discordant. The search for disease-associated traits relied mainly on comparing IBD patients with their genetically identical healthy co-twins within discordant pairs. Each individual had, on average, about 151 000 unique TCRalpha sequences and 181 000 unique TCRbeta sequences available for analysis. On the study overall, not on this receptor specifically: Compared with healthy twins, IBD patients had fewer clonotypes in common with other individuals, a difference most pronounced in patients showing signs of disease activity. Differing immunosuppressive treatments among patients may have added background noise and inter-individual variability to the repertoires. Repertoire similarity did not differ between concordant and discordant twins, which could be due to limited statistical power. The analysis was unable to tell different T cell subtypes apart. No single strong signal or clonotype linked to IBD turned up in the results, so the idea that one exists was not supported. Measured by the inverse Simpson index, TCRbeta repertoire diversity was lower in IBD patients than in their healthy co-twins.

From each donor, a roughly 2.5 ml peripheral blood sample was collected into PAXgene tubes and kept at -80 degrees C. Without any T cell sorting, total RNA was extracted from whole blood using the PAXgene blood miRNA kit on an automated QIAcube. Peripheral blood from monozygotic twin pairs, either concordant or discordant for inflammatory bowel disease, underwent deep TCRalpha and TCRbeta repertoire profiling that used unique molecular barcoding. For every twin pair, smoking habits were documented, and each individual was categorised as a current, former or never smoker. Receptor libraries were prepared by 5' RACE. Preparation of each TCR library used 3,000 to 3,500 ng of total RNA. For each sample, cDNA synthesis with SMARTScribe reverse transcriptase was split into eight separate reactions. Unique molecular identifiers containing a 6-nucleotide sample barcode were introduced through template switching during cDNA synthesis. TCRalpha and TCRbeta cDNA was amplified by two nested PCRs of approximately 17 and 9 cycles, with bead purification after each PCR. Before amplification, cDNA was treated with uracil DNA-glycosylase and purified using the QIAquick PCR purification kit. The second PCR was the step at which Illumina TruSeq-compatible adapters and sample-specific barcodes were added. Library quality and concentration were assessed using TapeStation and Qubit, and about 5.2 ng of each library was pooled. Sequencing of the pooled libraries was done on an Illumina HiSeq2500 single-index Rapid Run using custom sequencing primers and 2 x 100 bp reads. As for the authors' bioinformatics: PCR and sequencing errors were corrected by UMI-based consensus assembly using MiGEC version 1.2.6. MiXCR version 2.1.1 handled V(D)J alignment, clonotype assembly and CDR3 extraction. To normalise gene usage, clonotype sharing and MAIT/NKT TCR abundance, the analysis used the top 1000, 10 000 and 20 000 clonotypes per sample. Diversity was computed as the inverse Simpson index with the vegan R package after downsampling to 27 000 UMIs. Paired Mann-Whitney U tests were applied to discordant twin pairs, and Benjamini-Hochberg correction was used for multiple testing. Reprocessed by TCRdb, the reads give a single entry per CDR3 protein sequence, without DNA. The V and J calls shown here were made by TCRdb, not taken from the authors' results. The sample's own table lists approximately 420,000 distinct CDR3 sequences. The top ten hold about 2.3% of the sample.

The material sequenced was blood. The sequence came from a human donor with ulcerative colitis or Crohn's disease, or a healthy co-twin of an affected twin (not recorded which).

For the CDR3, the sequence is CSVSVSGTGGYGYTF. The chain joins TRBV29-1 to TRBJ1-2; TCRdb calls TRBD1, which cannot be checked without DNA. As encoded in the germline V gene, CDR1 is SQVTM while CDR2 is ANQGSEA. Counted from cysteine to phenylalanine, this CDR3 has 15 amino acids. No DNA was logged. The full variable domain, with segments outside the CDR3 supplied by the reference TRBV29-1 and TRBJ1-2 proteins, appears as SAVISQKPSRDICQRGTSLTIQCQVDSQVTMMFWYRQQPGQSLTLIATANQGSEATYESGFVIDKFPISRPNLTFSTLTVSNMSPEDSSIYLCSVSVSGTGGYGYTFGSGTRLTVV.